This T cell receptor (beta chain) stems from a study of T cell repertoires in cytomegalovirus infection. On the study more broadly: Signatures in public TCR beta sequences pointed to both CMV infection and matching HLA type. The study, taken as a whole, reports: Adding up the frequency of public TCR beta families identified people who carried CMV plus the relevant HLA. HLA-C-restricted CMV-specific TCR beta clonotypes were dominant in the ex vivo response.

Points on this clonotype: Its antigen is unknown.

Each CDR3 protein is one row after TCRdb ran MiXCR on the reads. The table shows more than 650,000 distinct CDR3 sequences, with approximately 40% occurring only once. CDR1 is SGHRS and CDR2 is YFSETQ in the germline V gene. CDR3 length: 17 amino acids. V lost 0 bases, J lost 1 base, and 16 bases lay in between. The receptor was isolated from a human donor in good health (CMV status not recorded). Some clones in this sample may be carry-over from other donors' samples. V is TRBV5-1 and J is TRBJ1-2; the D gene is possibly TRBD1 (6 bases). The sequencing input was PBMCs. CDR3 nucleotides: TGCGCCAGCAGCTTGGGCCCCGGGACAATGATTAACTATGGCTACACCTTC. The encoded protein is CASSLGPGTMINYGYTF.